A selection of T cell receptor beta chains follows, all from one sample in a study of shared clonotypes between healthy human individuals. Sequencing was performed with immunoSEQ multiplex PCR; in TCRdb, only in-frame clones are kept and a portion is missing. This table holds around 700,000 clones, 60% to 75% found once. The source material was memory CD4+ T cells sorted from blood. Receptor source: a woman aged 30 to 39 in good health. Each CDR3 is given with its conserved first and last residue. A D gene is named only where the DNA matches it firmly. Size is stated for part of the rows, as once, few or many counts, or as a class when the clone is expanded.

d_call: -; j_call: TRBJ2-2; v_call: TRBV9; clone_size: -; cdr3_nt: TGTGCCAGCAGCGTAGGATGGGGGGCTAGCGACAACACCGGGGAGCTGTTTTTT; cdr3_aa: CASSVGWGASDNTGELFF
d_call: -; j_call: TRBJ1-2; v_call: TRBV28; clone_size: -; cdr3_nt: TGTGCCACTCGGGTTCTATGGGGCTACACCTTC; cdr3_aa: CATRVLWGYTF
d_call: TRBD2; j_call: TRBJ2-5; v_call: TRBV7-2; clone_size: many; cdr3_nt: TGTGCCAGCAGCAGTTCAAATCTCGGACTAGCGCACGGAGAGACCCAGTACTTC; cdr3_aa: CASSSSNLGLAHGETQYF
d_call: TRBD2; j_call: TRBJ2-7; v_call: TRBV2; clone_size: -; cdr3_nt: TGTGCCAGCAGTCGACTAGCGGGATACGAGCAGTACTTC; cdr3_aa: CASSRLAGYEQYF
d_call: TRBD2; j_call: TRBJ2-2; v_call: TRBV7-2; clone_size: -; cdr3_nt: TGTGCCAGCAGCACGCGACTAGCGGGAGTGAACACCGGGGAGCTGTTTTTT; cdr3_aa: CASSTRLAGVNTGELFF
d_call: -; j_call: TRBJ2-7; v_call: TRBV2; clone_size: -; cdr3_nt: TGTGCCAGCAGTGATTATTCGGCGGGCGACACCTACGAGCAGTACTTC; cdr3_aa: CASSDYSAGDTYEQYF
d_call: TRBD2; j_call: TRBJ2-2; v_call: TRBV2; clone_size: -; cdr3_nt: TGTGCCAGCAGTTCCACCGTGGGGAGGGCTGGCACCGGGGAGCTGTTTTTT; cdr3_aa: CASSSTVGRAGTGELFF
d_call: TRBD2; j_call: TRBJ2-2; v_call: TRBV27; clone_size: -; cdr3_nt: TGTGCCAGCAGTTTATTTGGACTAGGGGTAGCGAACACCGGGGAGCTGTTTTTT; cdr3_aa: CASSLFGLGVANTGELFF
d_call: -; j_call: TRBJ2-1; v_call: TRBV7-2; clone_size: -; cdr3_nt: TGTGCCAGCAGCTTAGTCGGGAGCATCGACAATGAGCAGTTCTTC; cdr3_aa: CASSLVGSIDNEQFF
d_call: TRBD1; j_call: TRBJ2-7; v_call: TRBV5-1; clone_size: -; cdr3_nt: TGCGCCAGCAGCTTCCAGGACAGGAACGATGAGCAGTACTTC; cdr3_aa: CASSFQDRNDEQYF
d_call: -; j_call: TRBJ2-2; v_call: TRBV5-4; clone_size: few; cdr3_nt: TGTGCCAGCAGCTTAGAACCAGACACCGGGGAGCTGTTTTTT; cdr3_aa: CASSLEPDTGELFF
d_call: TRBD2; j_call: TRBJ2-7; v_call: TRBV5-4; clone_size: -; cdr3_nt: TGTGCCAGCAGCTTCCGAAGCGGGACCCCCTACGAGCAGTACTTC; cdr3_aa: CASSFRSGTPYEQYF
d_call: -; j_call: TRBJ1-3; v_call: TRBV2; clone_size: many; cdr3_nt: TGTGCCAGCAGTGAAATGGGGGGAGCTGGAAACACCATATATTTT; cdr3_aa: CASSEMGGAGNTIYF
d_call: TRBD2; j_call: TRBJ2-3; v_call: TRBV5-1; clone_size: -; cdr3_nt: TGCGCCAGCAGCTTAAAGCCGGGACTAGCGGGAGGTTATAGCACAGATACGCAGTATTTT; cdr3_aa: CASSLKPGLAGGYSTDTQYF
d_call: TRBD2; j_call: TRBJ2-2; v_call: TRBV10-2; clone_size: many; cdr3_nt: TGCGCCAGCCGGGACTACAACACCGGGGAGCTGTTTTTT; cdr3_aa: CASRDYNTGELFF
d_call: -; j_call: TRBJ2-7; v_call: TRBV11-2; clone_size: many; cdr3_nt: TGTGCCAGCAGCGGGGGGCTAGCGTCCTACGAGCAGTACTTC; cdr3_aa: CASSGGLASYEQYF
d_call: -; j_call: TRBJ2-7; v_call: TRBV21-1; clone_size: -; cdr3_nt: TGTGCCAGCAGCTCCCTTCAGAGCGAGCAGTACTTC; cdr3_aa: CASSSLQSEQYF
d_call: -; j_call: TRBJ2-7; v_call: TRBV20-1; clone_size: many; cdr3_nt: TGCAGTGTCCTTCCGGGACAAGGGCAGTACTTC; cdr3_aa: CSVLPGQGQYF
d_call: TRBD1; j_call: TRBJ1-3; v_call: TRBV2; clone_size: -; cdr3_nt: TGTGCCAGCAGTCAGGGGGTCTCTGGAAACACCATATATTTT; cdr3_aa: CASSQGVSGNTIYF
d_call: TRBD2; j_call: TRBJ2-1; v_call: TRBV29-1; clone_size: -; cdr3_nt: TGCAGCGTCGATGGACTAGCGGGAGGCCCCCCGAGCTCCTACAATGAGCAGTTCTTC; cdr3_aa: CSVDGLAGGPPSSYNEQFF
d_call: -; j_call: TRBJ2-5; v_call: TRBV5-1; clone_size: -; cdr3_nt: TGCGCCAGCAGCTTGGCCACGGGGCAGGTATGGGAGACCCAGTACTTC; cdr3_aa: CASSLATGQVWETQYF
d_call: -; j_call: TRBJ2-7; v_call: TRBV5-1; clone_size: -; cdr3_nt: TGCGCCAGCAGCCAGCATGGGACTGGTACCTACGAGCAGTACTTC; cdr3_aa: CASSQHGTGTYEQYF
d_call: TRBD1; j_call: TRBJ1-1; v_call: TRBV6-5; clone_size: -; cdr3_nt: TGTGCCAGCAGTTTCATCGGACAGGGCTTAATCCAAGCTTTCTTT; cdr3_aa: CASSFIGQGLIQAFF
d_call: TRBD1; j_call: TRBJ1-2; v_call: TRBV27; clone_size: many; cdr3_nt: TGTGCCAGCACCGCACAGGCAGGGGGGACTACTGGCTACACCTTC; cdr3_aa: CASTAQAGGTTGYTF
d_call: -; j_call: TRBJ2-2; v_call: TRBV4-1; clone_size: -; cdr3_nt: TGCGCCAGCAGCCAAGTGAGCACCGGGGAGCTGTTTTTT; cdr3_aa: CASSQVSTGELFF
d_call: -; j_call: TRBJ2-1; v_call: TRBV19; clone_size: -; cdr3_nt: TGTGCCAGTAGTACGAGGGACTTCAATGAGCAGTTCTTC; cdr3_aa: CASSTRDFNEQFF
d_call: -; j_call: TRBJ2-6; v_call: TRBV2; clone_size: -; cdr3_nt: TGTGCCAGCAGAACTCAGGGGTCTGGGGCCAACGTCCTGACTTTC; cdr3_aa: CASRTQGSGANVLTF
d_call: -; j_call: TRBJ1-5; v_call: TRBV6-1; clone_size: -; cdr3_nt: TGTGCCAGCAGTGCGCGGGAGAATCAGCCCCAGCATTTT; cdr3_aa: CASSARENQPQHF
d_call: -; j_call: TRBJ1-5; v_call: TRBV15; clone_size: -; cdr3_nt: TGTGCCACCACCGTTGGGGGGGTACTGTATCAGCCCCAGCATTTT; cdr3_aa: CATTVGGVLYQPQHF
d_call: TRBD2; j_call: TRBJ2-3; v_call: TRBV4-1; clone_size: -; cdr3_nt: TGCGCCAGCAGCCTATTACCGGAGCGGGGGACAGATACGCAGTATTTT; cdr3_aa: CASSLLPERGTDTQYF
d_call: -; j_call: TRBJ2-5; v_call: TRBV7-9; clone_size: -; cdr3_nt: TGTGCCAGCAGCTTAATGACAGACCAAGAGACCCAGTACTTC; cdr3_aa: CASSLMTDQETQYF
d_call: TRBD2; j_call: TRBJ2-7; v_call: TRBV5-1; clone_size: -; cdr3_nt: TGCGCCAGCAGCACGCCGGGACTAGCGGGAGGCGAGCAGTACTTC; cdr3_aa: CASSTPGLAGGEQYF
d_call: TRBD2; j_call: TRBJ2-7; v_call: TRBV29-1; clone_size: -; cdr3_nt: TGCAGCGTTGAAGCTCTAGCGGGAGTTGGCGAGCAGTACTTC; cdr3_aa: CSVEALAGVGEQYF
d_call: -; j_call: TRBJ2-2; v_call: TRBV28; clone_size: -; cdr3_nt: TGTGCCAGCGTTTCCAGGAGGGGGCGTCCCCCAAACACCGGGGAGCTGTTTTTT; cdr3_aa: CASVSRRGRPPNTGELFF
d_call: TRBD1; j_call: TRBJ1-1; v_call: TRBV6-6; clone_size: -; cdr3_nt: TGTGCCAGCAGTATCAGGGGGGGATCTATGAACACTGAAGCTTTCTTT; cdr3_aa: CASSIRGGSMNTEAFF
d_call: -; j_call: TRBJ2-5; v_call: TRBV10-2; clone_size: -; cdr3_nt: TGCGCCAGCAGGGCCCGACCGGAACAAGAGACCCAGTACTTC; cdr3_aa: CASRARPEQETQYF
d_call: TRBD1; j_call: TRBJ1-5; v_call: TRBV5-8; clone_size: -; cdr3_nt: TGTGCCAGCAGCCCGGGACAGAAGAGGCCCCAGCATTTT; cdr3_aa: CASSPGQKRPQHF
d_call: TRBD2; j_call: TRBJ2-3; v_call: TRBV29-1; clone_size: few; cdr3_nt: TGCAGCGCCGAGGGGACTAGCGGGAGCCCCCCAGATACGCAGTATTTT; cdr3_aa: CSAEGTSGSPPDTQYF
d_call: -; j_call: TRBJ1-2; v_call: TRBV20-1; clone_size: -; cdr3_nt: TGCAGTGCCCGCGATGGCTACACCTTC; cdr3_aa: CSARDGYTF
d_call: -; j_call: TRBJ2-5; v_call: TRBV30; clone_size: -; cdr3_nt: TGTGCCTGGAGTGTGGCCCAGGAGACCCAGTACTTC; cdr3_aa: CAWSVAQETQYF
d_call: TRBD1; j_call: TRBJ1-4; v_call: TRBV11-3; clone_size: -; cdr3_nt: TGTGCCAGCACCGGGACAGGGAGAGAAAAACTGTTTTTT; cdr3_aa: CASTGTGREKLFF
d_call: -; j_call: TRBJ1-2; v_call: TRBV20-1; clone_size: few; cdr3_nt: TGCAGTGCTAGGGGGGAGGCAGTCAATCTCTTC; cdr3_aa: CSARGEAVNLF
d_call: TRBD2; j_call: TRBJ2-7; v_call: TRBV6-1; clone_size: once; cdr3_nt: TGTGCCAGCAGTGAAGCGGGGGGAGGGGTAATCTCCTACGAGCAGTACTTC; cdr3_aa: CASSEAGGGVISYEQYF
d_call: -; j_call: TRBJ2-7; v_call: TRBV5-1; clone_size: -; cdr3_nt: TGCGCCAGCAGCCTAGGGACAGCGGGGACCGAGCAGTACTTC; cdr3_aa: CASSLGTAGTEQYF
d_call: TRBD1; j_call: TRBJ1-4; v_call: TRBV28; clone_size: -; cdr3_nt: TGTGCCAGTATTACAGGGGTCGGGGAAAAACTGTTTTTT; cdr3_aa: CASITGVGEKLFF
d_call: -; j_call: TRBJ1-4; v_call: TRBV30; clone_size: -; cdr3_nt: TGTGCCTGGAGTGTCACGGGTGAAAAACTGTTTTTT; cdr3_aa: CAWSVTGEKLFF
d_call: -; j_call: TRBJ2-2; v_call: TRBV11-2; clone_size: -; cdr3_nt: TGTGCCAGCAGCCGAACCGGGACAAGCAACACCGGGGAGCTGTTTTTT; cdr3_aa: CASSRTGTSNTGELFF
d_call: -; j_call: TRBJ2-6; v_call: TRBV19; clone_size: -; cdr3_nt: TGTGCCAGTAGTGCCGGGGCGTCTGGGGCCAACGTCCTGACTTTC; cdr3_aa: CASSAGASGANVLTF
d_call: -; j_call: TRBJ2-7; v_call: TRBV15; clone_size: -; cdr3_nt: TGTGCCACCAGCAGAGGGGGATACGAGCAGTACTTC; cdr3_aa: CATSRGGYEQYF
d_call: -; j_call: TRBJ2-3; v_call: TRBV9; clone_size: -; cdr3_nt: TGTGCCAGCAGCGTAACCAGCCTTGGGGATACGCAGTATTTT; cdr3_aa: CASSVTSLGDTQYF
d_call: -; j_call: TRBJ2-7; v_call: TRBV11-2; clone_size: -; cdr3_nt: TGTGCCAGCAGCTTAGATCGGGAAGCGAACTACGAGCAGTACTTC; cdr3_aa: CASSLDREANYEQYF
d_call: -; j_call: TRBJ1-5; v_call: TRBV4-1; clone_size: -; cdr3_nt: TGCGCCAGCAGCCAAGTCCCAGCAGATAGCAATCAGCCCCAGCATTTT; cdr3_aa: CASSQVPADSNQPQHF
d_call: -; j_call: TRBJ2-3; v_call: TRBV19; clone_size: many; cdr3_nt: TGTGCCAGTAGTATCCCGGGCAGCGTTTCCGGAGATACGCAGTATTTT; cdr3_aa: CASSIPGSVSGDTQYF
d_call: -; j_call: TRBJ1-5; v_call: TRBV28; clone_size: -; cdr3_nt: TGTGCCAGCAGTTTACGAGATAGGGGACAGCCCCAGCATTTT; cdr3_aa: CASSLRDRGQPQHF
d_call: -; j_call: TRBJ1-1; v_call: TRBV5-1; clone_size: -; cdr3_nt: TGCGCCAGCAGCCCAGACCGACAGGACAACACTGAAGCTTTCTTT; cdr3_aa: CASSPDRQDNTEAFF
d_call: -; j_call: TRBJ2-1; v_call: TRBV7-3; clone_size: -; cdr3_nt: TGTGCCAGCAGCTTAGGCCGGGGTTCCTACAATGAGCAGTTCTTC; cdr3_aa: CASSLGRGSYNEQFF
d_call: -; j_call: TRBJ2-5; v_call: TRBV15; clone_size: -; cdr3_nt: TGTGCCACCAGCAGAGTTAGGCAGAACCAAGAGACCCAGTACTTC; cdr3_aa: CATSRVRQNQETQYF
d_call: TRBD1; j_call: TRBJ2-4; v_call: TRBV15; clone_size: -; cdr3_nt: TGTGCCACCAGCCAACTCCTCACAGGGGACAAAAACATTCAGTACTTC; cdr3_aa: CATSQLLTGDKNIQYF
d_call: TRBD2; j_call: TRBJ2-7; v_call: TRBV6-6; clone_size: -; cdr3_nt: TGTGCCAGCAGTTACTCAAGCGGGGCCGGATACGAGCAGTACTTC; cdr3_aa: CASSYSSGAGYEQYF